This entry is about one T cell receptor beta chain. This sample was taken from a study of tumor and adjacent non-tumor tissue in lung cancer. At the level of the study: Patients comprised 12 adenocarcinoma, a couple of squamous cell carcinoma and 1 small cell lung cancer. The patients, roughly 9 men and several women, were about 30 to 85 with stage I to III disease.

This sample's RNA came from whole unsorted tissue. Three rounds of nested PCR, following a modified ARM-PCR protocol, produced the TCRbeta library. One entry per CDR3 protein results from TCRdb running MiXCR on the multiplex PCR reads. This sample carries approximately 130,000 distinct CDR3 sequences, approximately 71% of them seen once, and the ten largest clones take 9.5% to 15%. CDR3 size: 13 residues. V was shortened by 7 bases and J by 1 base, with 8 bases between the two germline ends. The origin of this receptor is a young man with non-small cell lung cancer. Specimen: lung tumor tissue. The gene calls are TRBV12-3 or TRBV12-4 and TRBJ2-4, with D perhaps TRBD2 (6 bases). CDR3 amino acids: CASTGGAKNIQYF. The DNA of the CDR3 is TGTGCCAGCACTGGAGGGGCCAAAAACATTCAGTACTTC.